This T cell receptor (beta chain) was sequenced in a study of blood T cell repertoires in COVID-19. Study in general: PBMCs, B-cell-depleted T cells, or T cells were the source of the cDNA or gDNA that made up the material.

Looked up from germline, CDR1 is SGHTA and CDR2 is FQGNSA. This CDR3 contains 17 residues. V gave up 4 bases and J gave up 4 bases; unmatched junction bases: 6. Participants were aged 18 to 89 years from roughly 26 US areas. Clinical histories supplied by participants themselves formed the basis of cohort assignment. In the authors' workflow: The assay estimated nucleated cells by amplifying reference gene primers. Clones were sequenced by immunoSEQ multiplex PCR, and TCRdb holds only the in-frame ones, with some missing. Clone size and the V and J calls come from that table; the DNA yielded D and trimming. The sample contains about 210,000 clones, about 76% of which appear only once.

This clonotype was obtained from a woman aged 50 to 65 with acute COVID-19. The sample was PBMCs or T cells enriched from blood (not recorded which). V usage is TRBV7-2 and J usage is TRBJ2-2; TRBD2 matches at 13 bases. The CDR3 loop is CASSSARLAGGTGELFF. The DNA for the CDR3 is TGTGCCAGCAGCTCAGCAAGACTAGCGGGAGGCACCGGGGAGCTGTTTTTT.